The source of this TCR beta chain is a study of T cell responses to AZD1222 COVID-19 vaccine. Libraries were prepared by immunoSEQ multiplex PCR; TCRdb keeps only in-frame clonotypes and omits some of them. The table has about 190,000 clones, roughly 93% seen once. With V trimmed by 6 bases and J by 2 bases, 12 bases remained unmatched. There are 16 residues in the CDR3. The germline gives CDR1 LNHDA, CDR2 SQIVND (reference sequence). The sequence was collected from an adult in good health. Sequenced material: peripheral blood, taken on day 0 of AZD1222 vaccination. The J gene is TRBJ2-7, the V gene TRBV19; 8 bases fit TRBD2. CDR3 DNA: TGTGCCAGTAGGGATCGAAGCGGGAGAAGACCCTACGAGCAGTACTTC. Its translation: CASRDRSGRRPYEQYF.